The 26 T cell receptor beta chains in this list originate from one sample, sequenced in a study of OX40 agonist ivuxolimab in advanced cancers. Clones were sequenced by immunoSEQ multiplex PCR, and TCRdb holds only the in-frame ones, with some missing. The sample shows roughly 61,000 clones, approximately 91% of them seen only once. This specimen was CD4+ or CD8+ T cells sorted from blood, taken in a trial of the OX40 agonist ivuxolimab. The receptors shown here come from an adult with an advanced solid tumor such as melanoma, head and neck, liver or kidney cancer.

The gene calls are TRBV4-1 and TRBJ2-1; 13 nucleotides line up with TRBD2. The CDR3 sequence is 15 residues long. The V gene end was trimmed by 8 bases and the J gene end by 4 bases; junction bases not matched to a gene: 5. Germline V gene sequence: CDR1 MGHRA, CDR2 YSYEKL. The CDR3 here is CASRTSGGDYNEQFF. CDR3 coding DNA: TGCGCCAGCCGGACTAGCGGGGGAGATTACAATGAGCAGTTCTTC.

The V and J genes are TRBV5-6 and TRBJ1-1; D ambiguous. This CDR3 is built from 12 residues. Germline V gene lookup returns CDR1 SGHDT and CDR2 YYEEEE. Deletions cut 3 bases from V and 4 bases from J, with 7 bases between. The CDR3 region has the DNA TGTGCCAGCAGCTCCGCGAGCACTGAAGCTTTCTTT. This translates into CASSSASTEAFF.

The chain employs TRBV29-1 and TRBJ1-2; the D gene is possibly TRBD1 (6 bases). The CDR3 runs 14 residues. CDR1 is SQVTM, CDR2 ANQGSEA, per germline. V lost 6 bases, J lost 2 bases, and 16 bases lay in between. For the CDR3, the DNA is TGCAGCGTCCCGAAGACAGGAGGGAACTATGGCTACACCTTC. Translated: CSVPKTGGNYGYTF.

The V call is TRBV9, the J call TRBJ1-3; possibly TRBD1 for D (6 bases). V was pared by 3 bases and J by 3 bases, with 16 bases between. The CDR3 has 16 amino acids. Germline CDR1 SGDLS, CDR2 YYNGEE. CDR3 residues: CASSASQGYSGNTIYF. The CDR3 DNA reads TGTGCCAGCAGCGCCTCCCAGGGGTACAGTGGAAACACCATATATTTT.

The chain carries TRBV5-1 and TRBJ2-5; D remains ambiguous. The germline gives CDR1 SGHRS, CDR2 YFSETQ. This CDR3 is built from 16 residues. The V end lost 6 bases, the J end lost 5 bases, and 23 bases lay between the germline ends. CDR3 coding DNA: TGCGCCAGCACCAAAGCCCCCGAGAGGTATGGGGAGACCCAGTACTTC. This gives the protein CASTKAPERYGETQYF.

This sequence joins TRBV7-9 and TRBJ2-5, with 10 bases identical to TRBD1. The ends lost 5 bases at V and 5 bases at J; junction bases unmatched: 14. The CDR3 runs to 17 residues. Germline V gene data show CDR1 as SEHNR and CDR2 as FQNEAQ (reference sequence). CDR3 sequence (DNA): TGTGCCAGCAGCCAGGACAGGGGGTCCCTCACGGGGGAGACCCAGTACTTC. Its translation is CASSQDRGSLTGETQYF.

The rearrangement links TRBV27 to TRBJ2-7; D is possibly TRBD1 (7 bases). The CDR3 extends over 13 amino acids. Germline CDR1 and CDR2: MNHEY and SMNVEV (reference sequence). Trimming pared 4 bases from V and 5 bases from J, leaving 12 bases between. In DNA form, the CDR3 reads TGTGCCAGCAGTTCCCCCAGGGGGGACGAGCAGTACTTC. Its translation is CASSSPRGDEQYF.

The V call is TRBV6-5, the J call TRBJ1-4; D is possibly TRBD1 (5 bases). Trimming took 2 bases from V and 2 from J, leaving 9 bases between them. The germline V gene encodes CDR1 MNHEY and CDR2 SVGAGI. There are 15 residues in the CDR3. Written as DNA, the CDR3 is TGTGCCAGCAGTTACGGGGCAGTCACTAATGAAAAACTGTTTTTT. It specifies CASSYGAVTNEKLFF.

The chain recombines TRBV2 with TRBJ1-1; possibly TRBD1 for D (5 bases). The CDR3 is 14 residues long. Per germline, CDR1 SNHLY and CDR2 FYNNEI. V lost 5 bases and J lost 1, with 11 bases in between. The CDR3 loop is CASSRPTANTEAFF. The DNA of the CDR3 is TGTGCCAGCAGTCGTCCGACAGCGAACACTGAAGCTTTCTTT.

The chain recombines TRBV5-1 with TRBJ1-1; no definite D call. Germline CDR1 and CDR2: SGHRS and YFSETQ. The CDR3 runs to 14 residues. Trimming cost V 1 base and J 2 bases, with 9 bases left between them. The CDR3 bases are TGCGCCAGCAGCTTGTCCGGAGCTAACACTGAAGCTTTCTTT. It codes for CASSLSGANTEAFF.

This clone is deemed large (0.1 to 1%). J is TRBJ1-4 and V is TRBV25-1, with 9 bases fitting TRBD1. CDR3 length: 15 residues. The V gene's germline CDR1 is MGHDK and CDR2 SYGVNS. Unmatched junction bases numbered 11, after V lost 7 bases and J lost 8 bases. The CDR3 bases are TGTGCCAGCACCGGAGGGAGGGACAGGGAAGAAAAACTGTTTTTT. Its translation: CASTGGRDREEKLFF. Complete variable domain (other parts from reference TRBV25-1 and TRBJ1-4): EADIYQTPRYLVIGTGKKITLECSQTMGHDKMYWYQQDPGMELHLIHYSYGVNSTEKGDLSSESTVSRIRTEHFPLTLESARPSHTSQYLCASTGGRDREEKLFFGSGTQLSVL.

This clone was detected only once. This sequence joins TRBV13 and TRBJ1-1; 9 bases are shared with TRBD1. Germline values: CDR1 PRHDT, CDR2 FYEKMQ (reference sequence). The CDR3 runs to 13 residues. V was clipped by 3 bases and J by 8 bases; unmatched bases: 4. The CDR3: CASSLGQGSEAFF. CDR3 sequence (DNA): TGTGCCAGCAGCTTGGGACAGGGATCCGAAGCTTTCTTT.

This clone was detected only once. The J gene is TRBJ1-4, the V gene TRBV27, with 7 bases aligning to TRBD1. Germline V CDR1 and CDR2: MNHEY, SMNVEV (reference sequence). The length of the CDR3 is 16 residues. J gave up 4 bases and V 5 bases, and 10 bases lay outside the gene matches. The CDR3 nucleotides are TGTGCCAGCAGTCTCCAACCGGGACAGTTTAATGAAAAACTGTTTTTT. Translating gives CASSLQPGQFNEKLFF. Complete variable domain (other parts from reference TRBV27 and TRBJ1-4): EAQVTQNPRYLITVTGKKLTVTCSQNMNHEYMSWYRQDPGLGLRQIYYSMNVEVTDKGDVPEGYKVSRKEKRNFPLILESPSPNQTSLYFCASSLQPGQFNEKLFFGSGTQLSVL.

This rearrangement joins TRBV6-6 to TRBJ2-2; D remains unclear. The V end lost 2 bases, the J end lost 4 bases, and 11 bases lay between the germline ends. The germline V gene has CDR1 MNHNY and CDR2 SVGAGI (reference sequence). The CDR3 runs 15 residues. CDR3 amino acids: CASSYPPFGTGELFF. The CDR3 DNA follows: TGTGCCAGCAGTTACCCTCCGTTTGGCACCGGGGAGCTGTTTTTT.

This chain's CDR3 is CASTTGGQILTQSSYNEQFF. For the CDR3, the DNA is TGCGCCAGCACCACCGGGGGACAAATCCTTACCCAAAGCTCCTACAATGAGCAGTTCTTC. The J gene is TRBJ2-1, the V gene TRBV4-1; D possibly matches TRBD1 or TRBD2 (6 bases each). Germline CDR1 and CDR2: MGHRA and YSYEKL. V was cut by 7 bases and J by 0 bases, with 28 bases left in between. This CDR3 region has 20 residues.

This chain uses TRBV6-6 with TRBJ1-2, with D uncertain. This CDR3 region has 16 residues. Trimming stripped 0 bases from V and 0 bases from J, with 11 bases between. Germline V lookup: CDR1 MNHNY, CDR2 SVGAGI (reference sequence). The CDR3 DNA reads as TGTGCCAGCAGTTACTCGTCCACAATCCCTAACTATGGCTACACCTTC. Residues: CASSYSSTIPNYGYTF.

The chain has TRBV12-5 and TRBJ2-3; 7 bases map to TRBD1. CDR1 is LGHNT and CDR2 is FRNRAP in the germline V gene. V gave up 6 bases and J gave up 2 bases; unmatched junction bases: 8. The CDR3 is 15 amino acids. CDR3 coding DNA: TGTGCTAGTGGGAACGGGACAGATATCACAGATACGCAGTATTTT. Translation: CASGNGTDITDTQYF.

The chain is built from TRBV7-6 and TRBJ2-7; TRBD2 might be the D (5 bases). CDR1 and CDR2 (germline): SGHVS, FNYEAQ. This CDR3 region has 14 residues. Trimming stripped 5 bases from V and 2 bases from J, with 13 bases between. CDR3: CASSPPGSTYEQYF. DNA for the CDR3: TGTGCCAGCAGCCCCCCGGGGAGTACCTACGAGCAGTACTTC.

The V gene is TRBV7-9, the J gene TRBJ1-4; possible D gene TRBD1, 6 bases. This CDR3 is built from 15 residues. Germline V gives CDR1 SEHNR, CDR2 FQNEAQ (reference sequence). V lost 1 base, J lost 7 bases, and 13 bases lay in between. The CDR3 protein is CASSLVSGEGEKLFF. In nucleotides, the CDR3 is TGTGCCAGCAGCTTAGTATCAGGGGAAGGTGAAAAACTGTTTTTT.

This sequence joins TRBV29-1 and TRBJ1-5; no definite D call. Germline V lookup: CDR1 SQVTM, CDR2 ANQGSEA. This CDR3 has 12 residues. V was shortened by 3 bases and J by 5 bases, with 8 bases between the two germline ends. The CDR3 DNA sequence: TGCAGCGTTGAGGGTCCAGATCAGCCCCAGCATTTT. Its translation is CSVEGPDQPQHF.

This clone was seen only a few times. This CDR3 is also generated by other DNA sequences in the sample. In DNA form, the CDR3 reads TGTGCCTGGAGTGCCGGAAACACTGAAGCTTTCTTT. Protein product: CAWSAGNTEAFF. This rearrangement joins TRBV30 to TRBJ1-1; no reliable D call. Germline V gene lookup returns CDR1 GTSNPN and CDR2 SVGIG (reference sequence). The CDR3 has 12 amino acids. V was cut by 1 base and J by 2 bases, with 5 bases left in between. The full variable domain, completed using reference TRBV30 and TRBJ1-1, is SQTIHQWPATLVQPVGSPLSLECTVEGTSNPNLYWYRQAAGRGLQLLFYSVGIGQISSEVPQNLSASRPQDRQFILSSKKLLLSDSGFYLCAWSAGNTEAFFGQGTRLTVV.

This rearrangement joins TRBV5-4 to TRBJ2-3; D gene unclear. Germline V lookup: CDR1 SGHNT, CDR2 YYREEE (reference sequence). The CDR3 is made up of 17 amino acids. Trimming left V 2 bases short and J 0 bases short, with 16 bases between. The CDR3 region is CASSFPEDEPSTDTQYF. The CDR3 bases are TGTGCCAGCAGCTTTCCGGAAGATGAGCCTAGCACAGATACGCAGTATTTT.

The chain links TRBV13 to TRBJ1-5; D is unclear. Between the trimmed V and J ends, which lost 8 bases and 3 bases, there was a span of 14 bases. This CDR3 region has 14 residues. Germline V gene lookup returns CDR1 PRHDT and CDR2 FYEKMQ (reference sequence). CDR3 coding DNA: TGTGCCAGCGGGGTGGGCGGACCCAATCAGCCCCAGCATTTT. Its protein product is CASGVGGPNQPQHF.

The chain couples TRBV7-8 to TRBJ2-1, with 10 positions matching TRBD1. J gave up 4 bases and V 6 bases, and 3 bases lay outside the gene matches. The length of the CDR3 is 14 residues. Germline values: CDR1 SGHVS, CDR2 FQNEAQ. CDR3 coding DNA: TGTGCCAGCAGTGGGACAGGGGTATACAATGAGCAGTTCTTC. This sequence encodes CASSGTGVYNEQFF.

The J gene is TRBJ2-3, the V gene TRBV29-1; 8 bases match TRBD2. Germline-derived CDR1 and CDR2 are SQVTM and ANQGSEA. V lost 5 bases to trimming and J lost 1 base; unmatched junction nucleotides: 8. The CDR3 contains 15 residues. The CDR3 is CSVKPSGLRTDTQYF. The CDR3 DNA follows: TGCAGCGTTAAACCTAGCGGGCTGCGCACAGATACGCAGTATTTT.

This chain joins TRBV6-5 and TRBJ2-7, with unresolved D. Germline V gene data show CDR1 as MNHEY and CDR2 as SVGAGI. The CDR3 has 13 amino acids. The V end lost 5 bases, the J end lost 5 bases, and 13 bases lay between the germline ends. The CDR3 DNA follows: TGTGCCAGCAGTGATCTTGGTAACGACGAGCAGTACTTC. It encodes CASSDLGNDEQYF.